The 8 T cell receptor beta chains presented below share a single source sample, sequenced in a study of neurological immune-mediated disorders (dated by TCRdb to the late 2010s). The library was produced with 5' RACE. TCRdb records Illumina HiSeq 2500 as the sequencer. The public reads were quality trimmed at Q25 with fastp and then assembled into clones with MiXCR by TCRdb, keeping productive beta chains. Every distinct CDR3 protein forms one entry, paired with its most common genes and DNA. A total of 130,000 or so distinct CDR3 sequences appear in this sample, 3% to 3.5% of them only once. The ten largest clones represent over 1% of the sample. Sequenced: PBMCs. These receptor sequences come from a woman aged 30 to 39 with multiple sclerosis.

This clonotype was detected ten times or more. The chain combines TRBV7-2 with TRBJ1-1, with D perhaps TRBD1 (6 bases). Germline lookup yields CDR1 SGHTA and CDR2 FQGNSA. V was trimmed by 4 bases and J by 1 base, leaving 13 bases between them. CDR3 length: 15 amino acids. As DNA, the CDR3 is TGTGCCAGCAGCTCGGGGGGCCAGCCGAACACTGAAGCTTTCTTT. It codes for CASSSGGQPNTEAFF.

There are many counts of this clonotype. The chain has TRBV20-1 and TRBJ2-5, with 9 bases matching TRBD2. The CDR3 sequence is 13 residues long. Losses at the gene ends were 6 bases for V and 5 bases for J; bases not matched to a gene: 7. Germline CDR1 DFQATT, CDR2 SNEGSKA (reference sequence). The CDR3 region has the DNA TGCAGTGCCTTAGCGGGAGTAGAGGAGACCCAGTACTTC. Residues: CSALAGVEETQYF.

This clonotype was recorded many times. The J gene is TRBJ1-1, the V gene TRBV5-1, with TRBD1 as a possible D gene (5 bases). Between the trimmed V and J ends, which lost 4 bases and 6 bases, there was a span of 13 bases. There are 13 residues in the CDR3. Germline assignment: CDR1 SGHRS and CDR2 YFSETQ. CDR3 amino acids: CASSRGPDAEAFF. The CDR3 DNA follows: TGCGCCAGCAGCCGGGGACCCGACGCTGAAGCTTTCTTT.

This clonotype was observed many times. The gene calls are TRBV7-2 and TRBJ2-7; tentatively, D is TRBD1 or TRBD2 (5 bases each). V was trimmed by 2 bases and J by 6 bases, leaving 8 bases between them. Germline assignment: CDR1 SGHTA and CDR2 FQGNSA. The CDR3 has 12 residues. CDR3 sequence: CASSLSGSEQYF. CDR3 nucleotide sequence: TGTGCCAGCAGCTTATCAGGGAGCGAGCAGTACTTC.

This clonotype occurred many times. The V and J genes are TRBV20-1 and TRBJ2-7; D may be TRBD1 or TRBD2 (6 bases each). The V end was cut by 3 bases, the J end by 6 bases, with 9 bases between. The germline gives CDR1 DFQATT, CDR2 SNEGSKA (reference sequence). This CDR3 contains 11 residues. CDR3 region: CSASEGGEQYF. CDR3 in DNA: TGCAGTGCTAGTGAGGGGGGCGAGCAGTACTTC.

The sample holds a few counts of this clonotype. V and J are TRBV7-2 and TRBJ2-3; 7 bases map to TRBD2. The germline V gene encodes CDR1 SGHTA and CDR2 FQGNSA. The CDR3 covers 17 residues. The V segment lost 5 bases and the J segment 5 bases; nucleotides outside the gene matches: 16. CDR3 in DNA: TGTGCCAGCAGCCCACACCCGGGACTGACGGGGGGAGATACGCAGTATTTT. Encoded protein: CASSPHPGLTGGDTQYF.

The sample holds many counts of this clonotype. This chain uses TRBV29-1 with TRBJ2-3; D not certain. CDR1 and CDR2 from the germline V gene are SQVTM and ANQGSEA. The CDR3 is made up of 12 amino acids. V lost 4 bases, J lost 1 base, and 6 bases lay in between. The CDR3 DNA sequence: TGCAGCGTTGCCGAGCGCACAGATACGCAGTATTTT. Amino acid sequence: CSVAERTDTQYF.

This clonotype occurred many times. The chain employs TRBV20-1 and TRBJ1-5; D unresolved. The CDR3 spans 14 residues. Germline-derived CDR1 and CDR2 are DFQATT and SNEGSKA (reference sequence). V lost 5 bases and J lost 0, with 11 bases in between. CDR3 region: CSAARFYSNQPQHF. The CDR3, as DNA: TGCAGTGCTGCCAGGTTCTATAGCAATCAGCCCCAGCATTTT.